This TCR beta chain was sequenced for a study of T cells after yellow fever vaccination. Turning to the study itself: Fractions of low cell number were prepared using SMART-Seq v4 Ultra Low Input. General observations from the study: Clones from primary vaccination mostly reappeared after the booster (96% CD4, over 85% CD8).

V shed 5 bases and J shed 8 bases, with 12 bases lying between them. The CDR3 loop spans 12 amino acids. Germline assignment: CDR1 LNHDA and CDR2 SQIVND (reference sequence). This clonotype has only a few counts. Its antigen is still unknown. A process of 5'RACE template switching, which added a universal primer site and UMIs, was used to make TCR cDNA. Each CDR3 protein is one row after TCRdb ran MiXCR on the 5' RACE reads. The sample lists some 320,000 distinct CDR3 sequences, approximately 10% occurring once. The sequencing used CD4+ T cells sorted from PBMCs, collected 5 days after the yellow fever booster vaccination. The rearrangement uses TRBV19 and TRBJ1-2, with D possibly matching TRBD1 (5 bases). This receptor was obtained from a young man who received the YFV17D yellow fever vaccine. As DNA, the CDR3 is TGTGCCAGTAGTGGCCAGGGAAGAGGCTACACCTTC. As protein: CASSGQGRGYTF. Full variable domain (outside the CDR3, taken from reference TRBV19 and TRBJ1-2): DGGITQSPKYLFRKEGQNVTLSCEQNLNHDAMYWYRQDPGQGLRLIYYSQIVNDFQKGDIAEGYSVSREKKESFPLTVTSAQKNPTAFYLCASSGQGRGYTFGSGTRLTVV.